The 21 T cell receptor beta chains given below trace back to one sample, sequenced in a study of shared clonotypes between healthy human individuals (dated by TCRdb to about 2020). Library method: the immunoSEQ multiplex PCR assay. TCRdb mirrors the immuneACCESS table, restricted to in-frame sequences. Some clones are absent from its copies; in checked studies, under half trace to an unresolved V gene, and the reason for the others is unknown. The sample profile shows about 2.4 million clones; more than 90% of them were found once. The ten largest clones represent roughly 0.13% of the sample. Sequenced: naive CD4+ T cells sorted from blood. Interpreted using the paper, the cell subset or site label stands for: CD45RA+ positively selected. The origin of the receptors is a man between 18 and 35 years old in good health.

The V call is TRBV6-4, the J call TRBJ2-1; D unresolved. Trimming removed 5 bases from V and 6 bases from J, with 11 bases in between. Germline V gene sequence: CDR1 MRHNA, CDR2 SNTAGT. The CDR3 has 13 amino acids. CDR3 residues: CASSSASGNEQFF. As DNA, the CDR3 is TGTGCCAGCAGTTCAGCTAGTGGCAATGAGCAGTTCTTC.

V is TRBV5-3 and J is TRBJ2-2; D might be TRBD1 or TRBD2, each matching 5 bases. TRBV5-3 belongs to the ORF category, with a function that is uncertain. This CDR3 has 17 residues. Trimming took off 1 base at V and 4 bases at J, with 17 bases between the two ends. The chain's CDR3 is CARSLYGTQEATGELFF. DNA for the CDR3: TGTGCCAGAAGCTTGTACGGGACGCAGGAAGCCACCGGGGAGCTGTTTTTT.

The J gene is TRBJ2-7, the V gene TRBV10-1; 7 nucleotides match TRBD1. The ends lost 4 bases at V and 0 bases at J; junction bases unmatched: 6. The CDR3 totals 15 residues. Per germline, CDR1 WNHNN and CDR2 SYGVQD (reference sequence). The CDR3: CASSAGTASSYEQYF. In DNA, the CDR3 is TGCGCCAGCAGTGCAGGGACAGCGAGCTCCTACGAGCAGTACTTC.

Only a few counts were recorded for this clone. The rearrangement joins TRBV5-1 to TRBJ2-5; perhaps TRBD2 as D (6 bases). Germline CDR1 SGHRS, CDR2 YFSETQ. The CDR3 loop spans 15 amino acids. V shed 6 bases and J shed 1 base, with 16 bases lying between them. The CDR3 region has the DNA TGCGCCAGCACTCGGGGGAGCCCAGGCCAAGAGACCCAGTACTTC. It encodes CASTRGSPGQETQYF.

The rearrangement uses TRBV11-2 and TRBJ1-5, with D uncertain. There are 13 residues in the CDR3. CDR1 SGHAT and CDR2 FQNNGV come from the germline V gene. Trimming took off 2 bases at V and 8 bases at J, with 10 bases between the two ends. The CDR3 is CASSLSGGEPQHF. CDR3 nucleotide sequence: TGTGCCAGCAGCTTAAGTGGAGGTGAGCCCCAGCATTTT. Full variable domain (missing parts from reference TRBV11-2 and TRBJ1-5): EAGVAQSPRYKIIEKRQSVAFWCNPISGHATLYWYQQILGQGPKLLIQFQNNGVVDDSQLPKDRFSAERLKGVDSTLKIQPAKLEDSAVYLCASSLSGGEPQHFGDGTRLSIL.

The chain carries TRBV19 and TRBJ2-2; 7 positions agree with TRBD2. CDR1 LNHDA and CDR2 SQIVND come from the germline V gene (reference sequence). The trim removed 10 bases at V and 0 bases at J, leaving 5 bases unmatched. The CDR3 sequence is 14 residues long. As DNA, the CDR3 is TGTGCCACTCGGGGACTATCGAACACCGGGGAGCTGTTTTTT. Translation gives CATRGLSNTGELFF.

The chain joins TRBV11-3 to TRBJ1-6; 8 bases fit TRBD1. Trimming removed 5 bases from V and 7 bases from J; junction bases left unmatched: 4. The CDR3 extends over 14 amino acids. The germline V gene has CDR1 SGHNT and CDR2 YENEEA. Here the CDR3 reads CASSMTGENSPLHF. CDR3 sequence (DNA): TGTGCCAGCAGCATGACAGGGGAGAATTCACCCCTCCACTTT. Based on the CDR3 plus reference TRBV11-3 and TRBJ1-6, the full variable domain is EAGVVQSPRYKIIEKKQPVAFWCNPISGHNTLYWYLQNLGQGPELLIRYENEEAVDDSQLPKDRFSAERLKGVDSTLKIQPAELGDSAVYLCASSMTGENSPLHFGNGTRLTVT.

This clone was observed a single time. CDR3 in amino acids: CASSTRAYSSISYNEQFF. The CDR3 nucleotides are TGTGCCAGCAGCACAAGAGCTTACTCCAGTATCTCCTACAATGAGCAGTTCTTC. V is TRBV7-2 and J is TRBJ2-1; no reliable D call. Germline lookup yields CDR1 SGHTA and CDR2 FQGNSA. V lost 5 bases to trimming and J lost 0 bases, with 20 bases between them. The CDR3 has 18 residues.

The chain carries TRBV6-6 and TRBJ2-7, with D tentatively TRBD1 or TRBD2 (5 bases each). CDR3 length equals 15 residues. Germline loops: CDR1 MNHNY, CDR2 SVGAGI (reference sequence). V lost 11 bases and J lost 2, with 22 bases in between. DNA of the CDR3: TGTGCCGTCCACCCCCGGGACGGTAACACCTACGAGCAGTACTTC. Protein product: CAVHPRDGNTYEQYF.

The chain recombines TRBV18 with TRBJ2-7; TRBD2 aligns across 12 bases. V lost 4 bases and J lost 2; bases outside the gene matches: 9. Germline V gene lookup returns CDR1 KGHSH and CDR2 LQKENI. This CDR3 has 17 residues. CDR3 sequence: CASSHGLAGGPPYEQYF. CDR3 DNA: TGTGCCAGCTCACACGGGCTAGCGGGAGGGCCTCCCTACGAGCAGTACTTC.

The V gene is TRBV6-1, the J gene TRBJ2-7, with 10 bases fitting TRBD1. The CDR3 loop spans 14 amino acids. Unmatched junction bases numbered 8, after V lost 7 bases and J lost 5 bases. CDR1 is MNHNS and CDR2 is SASEGT in the germline V gene. CDR3 amino acids: CASTLGQGRDEQYF. The CDR3 nucleotides read TGTGCCAGCACCTTGGGACAGGGGCGGGACGAGCAGTACTTC.

Comments on this clone: Other DNA sequences from this sample encode an identical CDR3 as well. The rearrangement uses TRBV29-1 and TRBJ1-5, with D unresolved. CDR1 SQVTM and CDR2 ANQGSEA come from the germline V gene. The CDR3 is 13 amino acids. V lost 6 bases, J lost 0 bases, and 9 bases lay in between. In DNA, the CDR3 is TGCAGCGTCGCACTAGATAGCAATCAGCCCCAGCATTTT. This codes for CSVALDSNQPQHF.

This sequence joins TRBV5-4 and TRBJ1-3; no clear D. The length of the CDR3 is 14 residues. Germline values: CDR1 SGHNT, CDR2 YYREEE (reference sequence). Trimming removed 0 bases at V and 4 bases at J, with 8 bases between. The CDR3 here is CASSLEWSGNTIYF. The CDR3, as DNA: TGTGCCAGCAGCTTGGAGTGGTCAGGAAACACCATATATTTT.

The chain has TRBV2 and TRBJ2-4; D is unclear. This CDR3 contains 12 residues. Between the trimmed V and J ends, which lost 7 bases and 7 bases, there was a span of 11 bases. CDR1 and CDR2 (germline): SNHLY, FYNNEI. In nucleotides, the CDR3 is TGTGCCAGCAATTCTGTGAGGAACATTCAGTACTTC. This sequence encodes CASNSVRNIQYF. The variable domain in full, with the rest retrieved from reference TRBV2 and TRBJ2-4, is EPEVTQTPSHQVTQMGQEVILRCVPISNHLYFYWYRQILGQKVEFLVSFYNNEISEKSEIFDDQFSVERPDGSNFTLKIRSTKLEDSAMYFCASNSVRNIQYFGAGTRLSVL.

The chain combines TRBV5-4 with TRBJ2-3; 7 bases are a match to TRBD2. Germline V lookup: CDR1 SGHNT, CDR2 YYREEE (reference sequence). The CDR3 contains 17 residues. J lost 0 bases, V lost 4 bases, and 11 bases had no gene match. The DNA of the CDR3 is TGTGCCAGCAGCCTGCCTCTGGGGGGGGGTAGCACAGATACGCAGTATTTT. Protein product: CASSLPLGGGSTDTQYF.

The chain recombines TRBV7-3 with TRBJ2-3; 10 bases are shared with TRBD2. Trimming took 0 bases from V and 4 from J; bases not matched to a gene: 7. This CDR3 contains 17 residues. The V gene's germline CDR1 is SGHTA and CDR2 FQGTGA. The DNA for the CDR3 is TGTGCCAGCAGCTTAACGAGCGGGGGGGCCGAATCAGATACGCAGTATTTT. It translates to CASSLTSGGAESDTQYF.

V and J are TRBV27 and TRBJ1-6; D perhaps matches TRBD1 (6 bases). The CDR3 is 15 residues long. Germline lookup yields CDR1 MNHEY and CDR2 SMNVEV (reference sequence). V lost 5 bases to trimming and J lost 7 bases, with 15 bases between them. This chain's CDR3 is CASSRQGHSNSPLHF. The CDR3 bases are TGTGCCAGCAGTCGTCAGGGGCATTCCAATTCACCCCTCCACTTT.

On this clone: Within the sample, other DNA sequences also encode this same CDR3. V and J are TRBV2 and TRBJ2-5; a possible D gene is TRBD2 (6 bases). CDR1 is SNHLY, CDR2 FYNNEI, per germline. The length of the CDR3 is 14 residues. Trimming shortened V by 4 bases and J by 5 bases, and 14 bases separated the two germline ends. The CDR3 coding sequence is TGTGCCAGCAGTGGCGCGGGATTGGGTGAGACCCAGTACTTC. It yields the protein CASSGAGLGETQYF.

V and J are TRBV11-2 and TRBJ2-5; D call uncertain. The germline V gene encodes CDR1 SGHAT and CDR2 FQNNGV. V lost 5 bases and J 5 bases, leaving 6 bases between the germline ends. The CDR3 runs to 11 residues. CDR3 sequence reads: CASSPWETQYF. CDR3 DNA sequence: TGTGCCAGCAGCCCTTGGGAGACCCAGTACTTC.

The genes are TRBV2 and TRBJ2-2; D unresolved. The CDR3 extends over 16 amino acids. Germline assignment: CDR1 SNHLY and CDR2 FYNNEI. Trimming stripped 2 bases from V and 1 base from J, with 11 bases between. In nucleotides, the CDR3 is TGTGCCAGCAGTGAAAATTCTCTGGGGAACACCGGGGAGCTGTTTTTT. It specifies CASSENSLGNTGELFF.

The chain employs TRBV25-1 and TRBJ2-1; 13 bases align to TRBD2. There are 16 residues in the CDR3. CDR1 and CDR2 (germline): MGHDK, SYGVNS. After removal of 0 bases from V and 7 bases from J, the junction contained 3 bases not matched to a gene. The CDR3 region is CASSEYPTSGRNEQFF. CDR3 sequence (DNA): TGTGCCAGCAGTGAATACCCGACTAGCGGGAGGAATGAGCAGTTCTTC.